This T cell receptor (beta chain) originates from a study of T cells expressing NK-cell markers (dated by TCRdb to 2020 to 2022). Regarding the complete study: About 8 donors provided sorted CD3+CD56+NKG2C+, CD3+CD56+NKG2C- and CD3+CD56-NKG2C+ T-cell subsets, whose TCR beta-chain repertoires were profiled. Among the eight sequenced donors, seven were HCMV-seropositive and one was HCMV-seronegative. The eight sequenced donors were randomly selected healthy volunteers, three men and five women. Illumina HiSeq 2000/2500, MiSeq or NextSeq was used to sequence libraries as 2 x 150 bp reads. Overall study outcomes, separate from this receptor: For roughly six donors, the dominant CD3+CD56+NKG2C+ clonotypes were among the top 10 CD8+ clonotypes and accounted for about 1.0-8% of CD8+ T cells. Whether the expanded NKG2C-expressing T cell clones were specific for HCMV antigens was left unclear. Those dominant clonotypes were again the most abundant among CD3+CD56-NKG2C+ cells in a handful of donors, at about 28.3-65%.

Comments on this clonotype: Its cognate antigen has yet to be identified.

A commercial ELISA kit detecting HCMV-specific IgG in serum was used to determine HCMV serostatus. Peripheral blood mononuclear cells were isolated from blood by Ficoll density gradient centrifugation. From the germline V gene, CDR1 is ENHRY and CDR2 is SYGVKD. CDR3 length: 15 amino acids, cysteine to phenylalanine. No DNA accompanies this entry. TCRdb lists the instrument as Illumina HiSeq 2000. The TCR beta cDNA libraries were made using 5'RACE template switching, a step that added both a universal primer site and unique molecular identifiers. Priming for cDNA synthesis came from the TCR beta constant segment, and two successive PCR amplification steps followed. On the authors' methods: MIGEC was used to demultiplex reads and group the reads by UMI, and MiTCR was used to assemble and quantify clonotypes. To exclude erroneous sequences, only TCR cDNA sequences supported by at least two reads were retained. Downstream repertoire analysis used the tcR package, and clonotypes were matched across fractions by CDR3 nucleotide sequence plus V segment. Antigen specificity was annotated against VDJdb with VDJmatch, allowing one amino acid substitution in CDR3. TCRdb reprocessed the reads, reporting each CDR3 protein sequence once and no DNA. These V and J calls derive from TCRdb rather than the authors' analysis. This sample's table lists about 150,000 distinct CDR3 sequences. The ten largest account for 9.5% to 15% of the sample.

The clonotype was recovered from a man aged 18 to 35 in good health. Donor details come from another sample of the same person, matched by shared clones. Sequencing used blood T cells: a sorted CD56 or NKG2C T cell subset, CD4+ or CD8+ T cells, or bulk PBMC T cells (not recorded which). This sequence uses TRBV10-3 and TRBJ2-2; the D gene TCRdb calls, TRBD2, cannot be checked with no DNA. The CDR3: CAISRLAGDTGELFF.